Listed below are T cell receptor beta chains from one sample, sequenced in a study of radiotherapy plus CTLA-4 blockade in lung cancer. The repertoire was sequenced with immunoSEQ multiplex PCR; TCRdb's copy has only in-frame clones and lacks some. Of over 85,000 clones detected, 80% to 90% appear once; the ten largest clones hold 4.5% to 5%. The material sequenced was peripheral blood, taken from a patient treated with radiotherapy plus ipilimumab. The receptor source for this set is a human donor with non-small cell lung cancer that progressed on radiotherapy plus ipilimumab. CDR3s include the opening cysteine and the closing phenylalanine or tryptophan. The D gene is left open where the match is weak. Clone size, where shown, is once, few, many, or a class for clones that have expanded.

abundance	d_gene	v_gene	len	j_gene	CDR3nt	CDR3aa
.	TRBD1	TRBV10-3	15	TRBJ2-1	TGTGCCATCAGTGAAAGACAGGGGAAGTACAATGAGCAGTTCTTC	CAISERQGKYNEQFF
few	.	TRBV2	17	TRBJ2-1	TGTGCCAGCAGGAGAGATCTTGGGGAGATGCTTAACAATGAGCAGTTCTTC	CASRRDLGEMLNNEQFF
.	.	TRBV6-5	15	TRBJ2-7	TGTGCCAGCAGTTACTTTACGGAAGGCTCCTACGAGCAGTACTTC	CASSYFTEGSYEQYF
.	.	TRBV7-6	16	TRBJ2-1	TGTGCCAGCAGCGGGACTGGATGGGGACCTTACAATGAGCAGTTCTTC	CASSGTGWGPYNEQFF
.	TRBD1	TRBV4-2	14	TRBJ1-2	TGTGCCAGCAGCTCGCCGGGACAGTTTAATGGCTACACCTTC	CASSSPGQFNGYTF
.	.	TRBV5-5	13	TRBJ1-2	TGTGCCAGCAGCTTGGACAGAGACTATGGCTACACCTTC	CASSLDRDYGYTF
.	TRBD1	TRBV2	13	TRBJ2-5	TGTGCCAGTCTTCGGACAGGACAAGAGACCCAGTACTTC	CASLRTGQETQYF
.	TRBD1	TRBV2	14	TRBJ1-4	TGTGCCAGCAGTCCGGGACAGGGGCGGGAAAAACTGTTTTTT	CASSPGQGREKLFF
.	.	TRBV21-1	16	TRBJ2-7	TGTGCCAGCAGCAAAGAAAAGTCGGGGGGCCCCTACGAGCAGTACTTC	CASSKEKSGGPYEQYF
.	.	TRBV5-5	13	TRBJ1-2	TGTGCCAGCAGCTTGGACGGGGAAAATGGCTACACCTTC	CASSLDGENGYTF
.	TRBD1	TRBV28	13	TRBJ2-7	TGTGCCACTCGAGACAGGGTCTTCTACGAGCAGTACTTC	CATRDRVFYEQYF
.	TRBD1	TRBV15	15	TRBJ1-2	TGTGCCACCAGCCTTCACGGGACAGGGATCTATGGCTACACCTTC	CATSLHGTGIYGYTF
.	.	TRBV7-9	14	TRBJ2-5	TGTGCCAGCCGACTCGGGAACGTACAAGAGACCCAGTACTTC	CASRLGNVQETQYF
.	TRBD2	TRBV7-9	15	TRBJ2-1	TGTGCCAGCAGCTTAGCGGGAGGGACTGGAAATGAGCAGTTCTTC	CASSLAGGTGNEQFF
once	.	TRBV6-1	14	TRBJ1-1	TGTGCCAGCCCCAGGGGCACCCTCTACACTGAAGCTTTCTTT	CASPRGTLYTEAFF
.	TRBD1	TRBV7-9	15	TRBJ1-4	TGTGCCAGCAGCCCGGGGACAGGGGGCAAGGAAAAACTGTTTTTT	CASSPGTGGKEKLFF
.	.	TRBV4-1	16	TRBJ1-5	TGCGCCAGCAGCCAAGAAGAGGGGGTTGGCAATCAGCCCCAGCATTTT	CASSQEEGVGNQPQHF
.	.	TRBV7-8	14	TRBJ2-5	TGTGCCAGCAGCTTAGCGCGGGGTTTGGAGACCCAGTACTTC	CASSLARGLETQYF
.	TRBD2	TRBV5-4	14	TRBJ2-7	TGTGCCAGCAGCTTCCTAGCGGGCGTTTCCGAGCAGTACTTC	CASSFLAGVSEQYF
few	TRBD2	TRBV2	13	TRBJ2-7	TGTGCCAGCAGTGTGGCGGGAGGGGGGGAGCAGTACTTC	CASSVAGGGEQYF
.	.	TRBV27	16	TRBJ1-1	TGTGCCAGCAGTTTTGGTGCAGGGAGAGGGAACACTGAAGCTTTCTTT	CASSFGAGRGNTEAFF
few	TRBD1	TRBV7-9	13	TRBJ2-7	TGTGCCAGCAGCCCCAGGGGGTCCTACGAGCAGTACTTC	CASSPRGSYEQYF
.	.	TRBV9	15	TRBJ2-5	TGTGCCAGCAGCGTAGGCGTCAGCAGCCAAGAGACCCAGTACTTC	CASSVGVSSQETQYF
.	.	TRBV18	13	TRBJ2-2	TGTGCCAGCTCACCACAGGGAACCGGGGAGCTGTTTTTT	CASSPQGTGELFF
.	.	TRBV19	15	TRBJ2-2	TGTGCCAGTAGTCCCGGGACGGGCGGAACCGGGGAGCTGTTTTTT	CASSPGTGGTGELFF
.	TRBD2	TRBV25-1	16	TRBJ2-5	TGTGCCAGCAACAAGGGGGCTAGCGGGAACCTTGAGACCCAGTACTTC	CASNKGASGNLETQYF
.	TRBD1	TRBV5-1	16	TRBJ2-5	TGCGCCAGCAGCTTGGAAGGTGTGGGACAGCAAGAGACCCAGTACTTC	CASSLEGVGQQETQYF
once	TRBD1	TRBV7-6	16	TRBJ1-5	TGTGCCAGCAGCCTCGAGGCAGGGGGTAGGGGGCAGCCCCAGCATTTT	CASSLEAGGRGQPQHF
.	TRBD2	TRBV7-8	15	TRBJ2-5	TGTGCCAGCAGCCCGGCCGCTACTAGCGGGGAGACCCAGTACTTC	CASSPAATSGETQYF
.	.	TRBV29-1	12	TRBJ2-7	TGCAGCGTTGAAACAGGGTCCTACGAGCAGTACTTC	CSVETGSYEQYF
.	.	TRBV5-1	14	TRBJ1-4	TGCGCCAGCAGTTCGGGAACGAATAATGAAAAACTGTTTTTT	CASSSGTNNEKLFF
.	TRBD2	TRBV11-2	16	TRBJ2-3	TGTGCCAGCAGCCGAGCGGGCGGGAGGGCCGCAGATACGCAGTATTTT	CASSRAGGRAADTQYF
once	.	TRBV2	12	TRBJ2-7	TGTGCCAGGGGGCAGTCTCCCTACGAGCAGTACTTC	CARGQSPYEQYF
.	.	TRBV27	14	TRBJ2-1	TGTGCCAGCAGTTCGGCTGACAGTTACAATGAGCAGTTCTTC	CASSSADSYNEQFF
.	.	TRBV9	11	TRBJ1-2	TGTGCCAGCAGCGTCGACAGAAACTACACCTTC	CASSVDRNYTF
once	TRBD2	TRBV4-1	17	TRBJ2-1	TGCGCCAGCAGCCAAGAATCCGGACTAGCGGGACGCAATGAGCAGTTCTTC	CASSQESGLAGRNEQFF
.	.	TRBV5-4	16	TRBJ2-3	TGTGCCAGCAGCACCAGACTAGTCCATGACACAGATACGCAGTATTTT	CASSTRLVHDTDTQYF
.	.	TRBV9	16	TRBJ2-1	TGTGCCAGCTCCTCACCTCGGGCTAGCCCTACCCCGGAGCAGTTCTTC	CASSSPRASPTPEQFF
.	TRBD1	TRBV5-1	14	TRBJ2-5	TGCGCCAGCAGCACACAGGGGGAGCAAGAGACCCAGTACTTC	CASSTQGEQETQYF
.	TRBD2	TRBV9	15	TRBJ2-1	TGTGCCAGCAGCGTAGGGACCGGGACTAGCGGACAGCAGTTCTTC	CASSVGTGTSGQQFF
.	.	TRBV11-2	16	TRBJ1-3	TGTGCCAGCAGCAAGGGAACGGGGGCAACTGGAAACACCATATATTTT	CASSKGTGATGNTIYF
.	.	TRBV11-2	16	TRBJ2-1	TGTGCCAGCAGCCTTCAAACCGGGACCGCTCATAGCGAGCAGTTCTTC	CASSLQTGTAHSEQFF
.	.	TRBV5-1	15	TRBJ2-7	TGCGCCAGCAGCCCCCTGACAGGTTCCTCGCGCGAGCAGTACTTC	CASSPLTGSSREQYF
.	.	TRBV7-6	13	TRBJ1-4	TGTGCCAGCAGCGTCGTGGGGTTCGAAAAACTGTTTTTT	CASSVVGFEKLFF
once	.	TRBV13	13	TRBJ2-2	TGTGCCAGCAGTAGGTCGCTGACCGGGGAGCTGTTTTTT	CASSRSLTGELFF
.	.	TRBV5-4	16	TRBJ2-2	TGTGCCAGCAGCTTGCCGGGCGGAGGGGGTACCGGGGAGCTGTTTTTT	CASSLPGGGGTGELFF
.	.	TRBV2	15	TRBJ1-3	TGTGCCAGCAGCCTCCGGGAACGCTCTGGAAACACCATATATTTT	CASSLRERSGNTIYF
.	TRBD1	TRBV5-6	14	TRBJ1-2	TGTGCCAGCAACCAAGGGACAGCCGCTTATGGCTACACCTTC	CASNQGTAAYGYTF
.	TRBD1	TRBV6-5	15	TRBJ1-5	TGTGCCTCGGGTTGGGGGACAGGGGTTAACCAGCCCCAGCATTTT	CASGWGTGVNQPQHF
.	.	TRBV19	14	TRBJ1-2	TGTGCCAGTAGTAGTGGGGCCTGGGCGGCTGGCTACACCTTC	CASSSGAWAAGYTF
.	.	TRBV4-1	17	TRBJ2-3	TGCGCCAGCAGCCAAGATTGGGGGGAGAGCCTCCCAGATACGCAGTATTTT	CASSQDWGESLPDTQYF
.	.	TRBV6-1	16	TRBJ1-2	TGTGCCAGCAGTGGGCTGACAGCCACCAAAAACTATGGCTACACCTTC	CASSGLTATKNYGYTF
once	TRBD2	TRBV5-1	13	TRBJ2-1	TGCGCCAGCAGCGGCGGGGGGCGTAATGAGCAGTTCTTC	CASSGGGRNEQFF
.	TRBD2	TRBV2	17	TRBJ2-2	TGTGCCAGCCTCGAACGGGCAGGGACTAGGAAAACCGGGGAGCTGTTTTTT	CASLERAGTRKTGELFF
.	TRBD1	TRBV5-1	22	TRBJ1-3	TGCGCCAGCAGCTATGGACAGGGAGCTTCCCCCGACCCTCAGAACTCTGGAAACACCATATATTTT	CASSYGQGASPDPQNSGNTIYF
.	.	TRBV18	15	TRBJ2-3	TGTGCCAGCTCATCGCGGACAGAAACCACAGATACGCAGTATTTT	CASSSRTETTDTQYF
.	.	TRBV29-1	13	TRBJ1-2	TGCAGCGCCTCCCGCGGGCCGCCGGAAGGCTACACCTTC	CSASRGPPEGYTF